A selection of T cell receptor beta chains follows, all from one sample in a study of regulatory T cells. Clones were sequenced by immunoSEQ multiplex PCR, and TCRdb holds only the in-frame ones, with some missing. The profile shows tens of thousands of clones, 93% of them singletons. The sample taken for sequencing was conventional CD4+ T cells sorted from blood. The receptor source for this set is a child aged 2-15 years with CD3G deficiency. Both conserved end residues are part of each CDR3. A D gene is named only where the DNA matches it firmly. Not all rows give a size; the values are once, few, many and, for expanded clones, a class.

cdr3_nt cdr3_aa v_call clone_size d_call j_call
TGTGCCAGCGTCAGGGGAGCCTCTGGAAACACCATATATTTT CASVRGASGNTIYF TRBV6-1 . . TRBJ1-3
TGTGCCAGCAGAACAACGGGACAGTCGGGCGAGCAGTACTTC CASRTTGQSGEQYF TRBV28 . TRBD1 TRBJ2-7
TGTGCCAGCAGTTTTTGGGAGGAAGGGCATCGGTACTTC CASSFWEEGHRYF TRBV28 . . TRBJ2-7
TGCGCCAGCAGCAAGGGGCTAGCGGGAGGAGAAGAGACCCAGTACTTC CASSKGLAGGEETQYF TRBV5-1 . TRBD2 TRBJ2-5
TGTGCCAGCAGCTTAAGGTATACGGAGGATACGCAGTATTTT CASSLRYTEDTQYF TRBV7-8 . . TRBJ2-3
TGTGCCAGTAGGCGGACAGGGGAGATAAACACTGAAGCTTTCTTT CASRRTGEINTEAFF TRBV19 . TRBD1 TRBJ1-1
TGCGCCAGCAGCTCCCAGGCTGGGACTGAAGCTTTCTTT CASSSQAGTEAFF TRBV5-1 . . TRBJ1-1
TGTGCCAGCAGTACTAGCTCCTACGAGCAGTACTTC CASSTSSYEQYF TRBV28 . . TRBJ2-7
TGTGCCAGCAGTTTACGGGTTGGGGGCAATCAGCCCCAGCATTTT CASSLRVGGNQPQHF TRBV28 . . TRBJ1-5
TGTGCCAGCAGTTTACGAGCAGGACGTAGCGGTTCACCCCTCCACTTT CASSLRAGRSGSPLHF TRBV28 . . TRBJ1-6
TGTGCCATCAGTGAGTATCCAGGGAACACTGAAGCTTTCTTT CAISEYPGNTEAFF TRBV10-3 . . TRBJ1-1
TGTGCCAGCAGCTTAGGGGGCAGGGGTGAGACCCAGTACTTC CASSLGGRGETQYF TRBV7-6 . . TRBJ2-5
TGTGCCAGCAGTCCAGGGGGCGACATGCAGCCCCAGCATTTT CASSPGGDMQPQHF TRBV28 . TRBD1 TRBJ1-5
TGTGCCAGCAGCTTAGGGCCGCACTACGAGCAGTACTTC CASSLGPHYEQYF TRBV7-6 . . TRBJ2-7
TGTGCCAGCAGCCGGGGGACAGGCCACTACACCTTC CASSRGTGHYTF TRBV7-9 . TRBD1 TRBJ1-2
TGTGCCAGCAGCCCCACGCTAGCTTTGTTCCAAGAGACCCAGTACTTC CASSPTLALFQETQYF TRBV7-8 few . TRBJ2-5
TGCGCCAGCAGCAAAAATCCCGGGACTAGACTGGGGGAGCTGTTTTTT CASSKNPGTRLGELFF TRBV5-1 . TRBD2 TRBJ2-2
TGTGCCAGCACGGAAGGGGGCTCCTATGGCTACACCTTC CASTEGGSYGYTF TRBV28 . TRBD1 TRBJ1-2
TGTGCCAGCAGCTTCGGACTAGGAGGCGACGAGCAGTACTTC CASSFGLGGDEQYF TRBV7-8 . TRBD2 TRBJ2-7
TGTGCCAGCAGTGAAGTAGTCCCCCGATACGAGCAGTACTTC CASSEVVPRYEQYF TRBV6-1 . . TRBJ2-7
TGCGCCAGCAGCTTGGGGACTAGCGGGGCCTACGAGCAGTACTTC CASSLGTSGAYEQYF TRBV5-1 . TRBD2 TRBJ2-7
TGTGCCAGCAGCTTTAGCGGGACTAGCGGGAGTGGCGAGCAGTACTTC CASSFSGTSGSGEQYF TRBV11-3 . TRBD2 TRBJ2-7
TGTGCCAGTAACGGGCCGTCCGAGCAGTACTTC CASNGPSEQYF TRBV28 . . TRBJ2-7
TGTGCCATCAGTGAGTCCGCTGACCGTGAAGCTTTCTTT CAISESADREAFF TRBV10-3 . . TRBJ1-1
TGTGCCAGCAGCTTAGTTGGACAGGGGGCGAATGAGCAGTTCTTC CASSLVGQGANEQFF TRBV13 . TRBD1 TRBJ2-1
TGTGCCATCAGTGAGGGAGGACTACTCCACAATGAGCAGTTCTTC CAISEGGLLHNEQFF TRBV10-3 . . TRBJ2-1
TGTGCCACCCGGATGGGCGGGAGCACCGGGGAGCTGTTTTTT CATRMGGSTGELFF TRBV19 few TRBD2 TRBJ2-2
TGTGCCAGCAGCCACAGGGGGCGCGGTCCCCAGGGCGAGCAGTACTTC CASSHRGRGPQGEQYF TRBV28 . TRBD1 TRBJ2-7
TGTGCCAGCAGTTTTTCCAGCGGGAGGTCCGGGGAGCTGTTTTTT CASSFSSGRSGELFF TRBV28 . TRBD2 TRBJ2-2